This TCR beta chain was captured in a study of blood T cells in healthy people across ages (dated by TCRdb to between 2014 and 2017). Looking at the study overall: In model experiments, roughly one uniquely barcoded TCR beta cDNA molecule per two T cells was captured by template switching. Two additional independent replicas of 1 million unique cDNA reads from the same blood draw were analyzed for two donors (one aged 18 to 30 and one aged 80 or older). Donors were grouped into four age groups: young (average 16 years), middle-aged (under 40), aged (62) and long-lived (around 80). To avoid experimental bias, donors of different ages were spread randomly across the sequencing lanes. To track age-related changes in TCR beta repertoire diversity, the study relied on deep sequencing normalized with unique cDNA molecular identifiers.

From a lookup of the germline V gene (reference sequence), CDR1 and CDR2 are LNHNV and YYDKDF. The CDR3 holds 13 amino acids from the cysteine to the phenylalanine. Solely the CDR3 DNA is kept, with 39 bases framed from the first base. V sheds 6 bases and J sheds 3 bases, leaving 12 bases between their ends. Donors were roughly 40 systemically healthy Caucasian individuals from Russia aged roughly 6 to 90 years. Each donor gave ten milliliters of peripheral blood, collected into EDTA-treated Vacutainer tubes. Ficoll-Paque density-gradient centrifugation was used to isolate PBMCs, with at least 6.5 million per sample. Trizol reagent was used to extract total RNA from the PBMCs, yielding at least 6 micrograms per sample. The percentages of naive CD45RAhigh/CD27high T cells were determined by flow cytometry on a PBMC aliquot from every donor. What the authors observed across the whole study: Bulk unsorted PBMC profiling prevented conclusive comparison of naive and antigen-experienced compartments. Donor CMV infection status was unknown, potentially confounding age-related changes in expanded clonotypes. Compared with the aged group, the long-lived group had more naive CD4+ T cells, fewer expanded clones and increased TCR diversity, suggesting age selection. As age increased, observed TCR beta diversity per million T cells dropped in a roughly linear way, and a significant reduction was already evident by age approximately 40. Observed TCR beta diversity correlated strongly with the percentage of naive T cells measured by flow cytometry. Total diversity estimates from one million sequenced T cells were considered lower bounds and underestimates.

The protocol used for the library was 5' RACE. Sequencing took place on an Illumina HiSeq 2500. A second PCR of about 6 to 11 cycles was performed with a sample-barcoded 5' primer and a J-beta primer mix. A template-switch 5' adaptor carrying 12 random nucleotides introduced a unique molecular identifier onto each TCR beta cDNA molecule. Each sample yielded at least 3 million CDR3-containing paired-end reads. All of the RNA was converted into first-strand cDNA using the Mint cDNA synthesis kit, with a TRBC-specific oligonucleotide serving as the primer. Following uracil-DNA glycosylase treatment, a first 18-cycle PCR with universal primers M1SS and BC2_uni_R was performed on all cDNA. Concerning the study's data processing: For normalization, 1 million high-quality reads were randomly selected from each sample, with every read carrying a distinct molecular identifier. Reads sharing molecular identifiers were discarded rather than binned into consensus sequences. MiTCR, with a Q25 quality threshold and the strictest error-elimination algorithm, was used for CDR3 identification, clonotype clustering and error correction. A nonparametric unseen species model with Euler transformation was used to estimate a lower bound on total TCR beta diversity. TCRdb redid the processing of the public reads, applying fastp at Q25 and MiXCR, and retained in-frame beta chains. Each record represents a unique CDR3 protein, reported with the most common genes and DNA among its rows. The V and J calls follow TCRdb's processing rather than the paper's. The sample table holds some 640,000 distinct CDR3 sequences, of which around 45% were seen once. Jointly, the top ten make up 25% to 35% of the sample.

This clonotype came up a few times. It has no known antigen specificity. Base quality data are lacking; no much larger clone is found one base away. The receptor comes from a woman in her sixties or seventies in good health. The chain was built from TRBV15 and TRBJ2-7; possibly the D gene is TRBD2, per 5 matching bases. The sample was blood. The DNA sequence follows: TGTGCCACCAGGGATACTAGTAACTACGAGCAGTACTTC. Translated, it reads CATRDTSNYEQYF.